These 20 T cell receptor beta chains were sequenced from one sample in a study of blood T cell repertoires in COVID-19. Generated by immunoSEQ multiplex PCR, the TCRdb table keeps only in-frame clones and is missing some. The sample lists hundreds of thousands of clones; more than 80% were seen once. Material for sequencing was PBMCs or T cells enriched from blood (not recorded which). The receptors were gathered from a man between 18 and 35 years old who had recovered from COVID-19.

The chain joins TRBV24-1 to TRBJ2-3; 9 bases line up with TRBD1. Trimming at V came to 4 bases and at J to 2 bases, leaving 6 bases not matched to a gene. The CDR3 loop spans 16 amino acids. CDR1 is KGHDR and CDR2 is SFDVKD in the germline V gene. Here the CDR3 DNA reads TGTGCCACCAGTGAGAGAGACAGGGGGGCCACAGATACGCAGTATTTT. As protein: CATSERDRGATDTQYF.

The genes are TRBV16 and TRBJ2-7; TRBD1 matches 10 bases. Germline CDR1 reads KGHSY; CDR2 reads FQNENV. V dropped 5 bases and J dropped 6; count of bases not matched to a gene: 4. The length of the CDR3 is 13 residues. DNA for the CDR3: TGTGCCAGCAGCGGGACAGGGGCCAGCGAGCAGTACTTC. Its translation: CASSGTGASEQYF.

The chain combines TRBV11-2 with TRBJ2-5; 8 positions agree with TRBD1. Trimming cost V 3 bases and J 0 bases; bases outside gene matches: 3. This CDR3 region has 15 residues. Germline CDR1 is SGHAT and CDR2 is FQNNGV. As DNA, the CDR3 is TGTGCCAGCAGCTTCCTGGACAGGGACCAAGAGACCCAGTACTTC. Translating gives CASSFLDRDQETQYF.

This chain connects TRBV7-9 to TRBJ2-7; possible D gene TRBD1, 5 bases. Germline loops: CDR1 SEHNR, CDR2 FQNEAQ (reference sequence). V gave up 5 bases and J gave up 5 bases, with 19 bases separating them. CDR3 size: 15 residues. CDR3 region: CASSLQGLSRNEQYF. The CDR3 DNA follows: TGTGCCAGCAGCCTCCAGGGTCTCTCTAGGAACGAGCAGTACTTC.

The chain joins TRBV9 to TRBJ2-1; 8 bases fit TRBD2. J was trimmed by 5 bases and V by 5 bases; bases with no gene match: 6. The CDR3 covers 14 residues. Germline V gives CDR1 SGDLS, CDR2 YYNGEE. CDR3 protein: CASSVSGADNEQFF. The CDR3 DNA reads as TGTGCCAGCAGTGTTAGCGGGGCGGACAATGAGCAGTTCTTC.

This chain joins TRBV7-9 and TRBJ2-7, with D possibly matching TRBD1 (5 bases). Trimming cost V 2 bases and J 3 bases, with 5 bases left between them. Germline CDR1 and CDR2: SEHNR and FQNEAQ (reference sequence). The CDR3 is made up of 12 amino acids. The CDR3: CASSLQGYEQYF. CDR3 DNA: TGTGCCAGCAGCTTACAGGGCTACGAGCAGTACTTC.

The chain carries TRBV19 and TRBJ1-5, with TRBD1 identical over 11 bases. Germline CDR1 reads LNHDA; CDR2 reads SQIVND (reference sequence). This CDR3 comprises 15 residues. With V trimmed by 6 bases and J by 5 bases, 6 bases remained unmatched. The CDR3 region is CASSEGQGAYQPQHF. The DNA for the CDR3 is TGTGCCAGTAGCGAAGGACAGGGGGCATATCAGCCCCAGCATTTT.

The V and J genes are TRBV14 and TRBJ2-2; TRBD1 matches at 10 bases. In germline, CDR1 is SGHDN, CDR2 FVKESK. The CDR3 sequence is 15 residues long. J gave up 6 bases and V 4 bases, and 5 bases lay outside the gene matches. CDR3 sequence: CASSRDRGLAGELFF. The CDR3 DNA reads TGTGCCAGCAGCCGGGACAGGGGACTTGCCGGGGAGCTGTTTTTT.

A single count supports this clone. CDR3 sequence: CSASGGGYGYTF. For the CDR3, the DNA is TGCAGTGCTAGTGGGGGGGGCTATGGCTACACCTTC. V is TRBV20-1 and J is TRBJ1-2; the D gene is possibly TRBD1 (5 bases). Between the trimmed V and J ends, which lost 3 bases and 4 bases, there was a span of 9 bases. The V gene's germline CDR1 is DFQATT and CDR2 SNEGSKA (reference sequence). This CDR3 has 12 amino acids.

This chain connects TRBV3-1 (or the pseudogene TRBV3-2) to TRBJ1-3; 8 positions match TRBD1. This CDR3 is built from 15 residues. Trimming cost V 3 bases and J 4 bases; bases outside gene matches: 5. Germline V gene sequence: CDR1 LGHDT, CDR2 YNNKEL (reference sequence). For the CDR3, the DNA is TGTGCCAGCAGCCACCGGACAGGGCGGGGAAACACCATATATTTT. Its protein is CASSHRTGRGNTIYF.

V gene TRBV24-1 combines with J gene TRBJ2-3, with TRBD1 matching 7 bases. CDR3 length: 14 amino acids. CDR1 and CDR2 from the germline V gene are KGHDR and SFDVKD. With V trimmed by 7 bases and J by 0 bases, 3 bases remained unmatched. The CDR3 sequence: CATRGQVSTDTQYF. CDR3 DNA: TGTGCCACCAGAGGACAGGTGAGCACAGATACGCAGTATTTT.

CDR3 region: CASRGRESIRGYTF. The CDR3 nucleotides read TGTGCCAGCAGGGGGAGGGAATCCATTCGGGGCTACACCTTC. This chain links TRBV28 with TRBJ1-2; D not certain. Per the germline V gene, CDR1 is MDHEN and CDR2 is SYDVKM. Trimming took off 6 bases at V and 8 bases at J, with 19 bases between the two ends. The CDR3 is 14 amino acids.

This chain uses TRBV24-1 with TRBJ1-6, with TRBD1 identical over 10 bases. CDR1 is KGHDR, CDR2 SFDVKD, per germline. With V trimmed by 4 bases and J by 11 bases, 4 bases remained unmatched. The CDR3 runs 14 residues. The CDR3 reads CATSDATGGTPLHF. The DNA for the CDR3 is TGTGCCACCAGTGACGCGACAGGGGGCACACCCCTCCACTTT.

The genes are TRBV18 and TRBJ2-4, with 9 bases matching TRBD1. The V and J ends lost 4 bases and 5 bases, in that order; junction bases with no gene match: 6. Germline V gene lookup returns CDR1 KGHSH and CDR2 LQKENI. The CDR3 consists of 15 residues. The CDR3 spells CASSQGQGFQNIQYF. CDR3 DNA sequence: TGTGCCAGCTCACAGGGACAGGGCTTCCAAAACATTCAGTACTTC.

The chain uses TRBV5-1 and TRBJ1-4, with 9 bases that match TRBD1. The germline V gene has CDR1 SGHRS and CDR2 YFSETQ. The CDR3 is 16 residues long. The junction had 14 bases not matched to a gene; V was cut back by 7 bases and J by 7 bases. The CDR3, as DNA: TGCGCCAGCCGCCTGAATGACAGGGGGTGGGGTGAAAAACTGTTTTTT. Its protein is CASRLNDRGWGEKLFF.

This clone was observed once. The chain has TRBV24-1 and TRBJ1-6; 8 positions agree with TRBD1. CDR1 is KGHDR, CDR2 SFDVKD, per germline. The CDR3 contains 17 residues. V lost 9 bases, J lost 6 bases, and 15 bases stayed unmatched. CDR3 sequence (DNA): TGTGCCACCCCGGGCTTTCAACAGGACAGGGTTAATTCACCCCTCCACTTT. Translation: CATPGFQQDRVNSPLHF.

This clone came up a few times. V usage is TRBV9 and J usage is TRBJ1-4; D not certain. CDR1 and CDR2 (germline): SGDLS, YYNGEE. V was shortened by 0 bases and J by 0 bases, with 12 bases between the two germline ends. The CDR3 totals 17 residues. The chain's CDR3 is CASSVGTRGTTNEKLFF. The CDR3 DNA sequence: TGTGCCAGCAGCGTAGGGACCCGGGGTACAACTAATGAAAAACTGTTTTTT. The full variable domain, completed using reference TRBV9 and TRBJ1-4, is DSGVTQTPKHLITATGQRVTLRCSPRSGDLSVYWYQQSLDQGLQFLIQYYNGEERAKGNILERFSAQQFPDLHSELNLSSLELGDSALYFCASSVGTRGTTNEKLFFGSGTQLSVL.

The chain recombines TRBV9 with TRBJ2-7; 9 bases are shared with TRBD2. V shed 2 bases and J 4 bases; nucleotides not matched to a gene: 1. The CDR3 is 13 residues long. Germline CDR1 and CDR2: SGDLS and YYNGEE. The CDR3 nucleotides are TGTGCCAGCAGCGTCCTAGCGGGGTACGAGCAGTACTTC. Its protein product is CASSVLAGYEQYF.

This chain uses TRBV2 with TRBJ2-1, with D uncertain. The CDR3 spans 15 residues. Looked up from germline, CDR1 is SNHLY and CDR2 is FYNNEI. With 1 base removed from V and 0 bases from J, the gap between germline ends came to 7 bases. CDR3 sequence: CASSEGAVSYNEQFF. CDR3 bases: TGTGCCAGCAGTGAAGGGGCAGTCTCCTACAATGAGCAGTTCTTC.

The chain uses TRBV6-4 and TRBJ2-2; 8 bases agree with TRBD2. The CDR3 covers 16 residues. Germline V gene lookup returns CDR1 MRHNA and CDR2 SNTAGT. Trimming removed 2 bases from V and 3 bases from J; junction bases left unmatched: 5. The CDR3 coding sequence is TGTGCCAGCAGTGACGAAGCGGGGGTACACACCGGGGAGCTGTTTTTT. Amino acid sequence: CASSDEAGVHTGELFF.